These 10 T cell receptor beta chains were all obtained from the same sample, sequenced in a study of Graves' ophthalmopathy and Graves' hyperthyroidism. Researchers took RNA transcripts and amplified TCR beta CDR3 regions from them. After a first-round RT-PCR with HTBI primers, a second-round multiplex PCR was run. TCRdb re-called the multiplex PCR reads through MiXCR, storing one row per CDR3 protein. The sample has approximately 410,000 distinct CDR3 sequences, 15% seen once. The sample comprised peripheral blood. Source of these receptors: a woman under 30 with stable Graves' hyperthyroidism.

Many counts were recorded for this clonotype. The chain combines TRBV2 with TRBJ2-7; D not resolved. V was clipped by 4 bases and J by 0 bases, with 16 bases between them. Germline V gene lookup returns CDR1 SNHLY and CDR2 FYNNEI. CDR3 length equals 16 residues. CDR3 nucleotide sequence: TGTGCCAGCAGTGTGTCGCCGCACCACGGCTCCTACGAGCAGTACTTC. As protein: CASSVSPHHGSYEQYF. The entire variable domain, with the rest obtained from reference TRBV2 and TRBJ2-7, is as follows: EPEVTQTPSHQVTQMGQEVILRCVPISNHLYFYWYRQILGQKVEFLVSFYNNEISEKSEIFDDQFSVERPDGSNFTLKIRSTKLEDSAMYFCASSVSPHHGSYEQYFGPGTRLTVT.

This clonotype was counted at least ten times. The chain is built from TRBV7-2 and TRBJ1-2; D is ambiguous. Germline CDR1 SGHTA, CDR2 FQGNSA. The CDR3 is 14 residues long. The V gene lost 3 bases and the J gene lost 0 bases, with 8 bases spanning the gap. The chain's CDR3 is CASSFGTPNYGYTF. In nucleotides, the CDR3 is TGTGCCAGCAGCTTCGGCACCCCTAACTATGGCTACACCTTC.

There are many counts of this clonotype. This chain joins TRBV4-2 and TRBJ2-5, with a tentative D call TRBD1 (5 bases). V was clipped by 2 bases and J by 7 bases, with 8 bases between them. Germline V gene sequence: CDR1 LGHNA, CDR2 YNFKEQ. The CDR3 totals 12 residues. The CDR3, as DNA: TGTGCCAGCAGCCAACCCCAGGGGACCCAGTACTTC. Translating gives CASSQPQGTQYF.

This clonotype was seen a handful of times. The chain is built from TRBV27 and TRBJ2-5; 10 bases align to TRBD2. Germline V gene lookup returns CDR1 MNHEY and CDR2 SMNVEV (reference sequence). The CDR3 runs to 15 residues. V shed 4 bases, J shed 6 bases, and the junction held 8 bases outside the gene matches. The CDR3 reads CASSSSYSGGKTQYF. The CDR3 DNA is TGTGCCAGCAGTTCCTCCTATAGCGGGGGGAAGACCCAGTACTTC.

This clonotype was seen ten or more times. The rearrangement joins TRBV12-3 or TRBV12-4 to TRBJ1-1, with 7 bases lining up with TRBD1. This CDR3 has 14 residues. V lost 6 bases and J lost 1; bases outside the gene matches: 5. The CDR3 DNA follows: TGTGCCAGCAGGTACGGGACAGAGAACACTGAAGCTTTCTTT. This sequence encodes CASRYGTENTEAFF.

J is TRBJ1-6 and V is TRBV6-1, with unresolved D. The germline V gene encodes CDR1 MNHNS and CDR2 SASEGT. CDR3 length: 14 amino acids. The V gene lost 1 base and the J gene lost 8 bases, with 9 bases spanning the gap. In DNA, the CDR3 is TGTGCCAGCAGTGAAGACTTGCAGTATTCACCCCTCCACTTT. It yields the protein CASSEDLQYSPLHF.

The V and J genes are TRBV6-1 and TRBJ1-5, with a possible D match to TRBD1 (5 bases). V lost 6 bases to trimming and J lost 7 bases, with 16 bases between them. CDR1 and CDR2 from the germline V gene are MNHNS and SASEGT. The CDR3 extends over 14 amino acids. The CDR3 DNA is TGTGCCAGCAGACCCCCCGGGGACGTACAGCCCCAGCATTTT. This encodes CASRPPGDVQPQHF.

This clonotype appeared many times. This chain links TRBV2 with TRBJ1-1; D perhaps matches TRBD1 (6 bases). The germline CDR1 and CDR2 sequences are SNHLY and FYNNEI. V lost 5 bases and J lost 1, with 14 bases in between. The CDR3 consists of 15 residues. CDR3 region: CASSLGRGRNTEAFF. CDR3 DNA: TGTGCCAGCAGTTTAGGTCGGGGGCGGAACACTGAAGCTTTCTTT. Combining the CDR3 with reference TRBV2 and TRBJ1-1 gives the whole variable domain EPEVTQTPSHQVTQMGQEVILRCVPISNHLYFYWYRQILGQKVEFLVSFYNNEISEKSEIFDDQFSVERPDGSNFTLKIRSTKLEDSAMYFCASSLGRGRNTEAFFGQGTRLTVV.

To note about this clonotype: This may arise from a read error, as a much more abundant clone is one base away. The chain carries TRBV12-3 or TRBV12-4 and TRBJ1-1; the D is unclear. The CDR3 is 13 residues long. The CDR3 is CASSLIGGGEACF. CDR3 nucleotide sequence: TGTGCCAGCAGTTTAATCGGAGGCGGTGAAGCTTGCTTT.

Note on this clonotype: One end of the junction fails to match germline, which may point to a read error. This chain links TRBV7-9 with TRBJ1-1, with D unresolved. This CDR3 spans 12 amino acids. Germline CDR1 is SEHNR and CDR2 is FQNEAQ (reference sequence). The CDR3 here is CTSSLGDTEAFF. The DNA of the CDR3 is TGTACCAGCAGCTTAGGTGACACTGAAGCTTTCTTT.